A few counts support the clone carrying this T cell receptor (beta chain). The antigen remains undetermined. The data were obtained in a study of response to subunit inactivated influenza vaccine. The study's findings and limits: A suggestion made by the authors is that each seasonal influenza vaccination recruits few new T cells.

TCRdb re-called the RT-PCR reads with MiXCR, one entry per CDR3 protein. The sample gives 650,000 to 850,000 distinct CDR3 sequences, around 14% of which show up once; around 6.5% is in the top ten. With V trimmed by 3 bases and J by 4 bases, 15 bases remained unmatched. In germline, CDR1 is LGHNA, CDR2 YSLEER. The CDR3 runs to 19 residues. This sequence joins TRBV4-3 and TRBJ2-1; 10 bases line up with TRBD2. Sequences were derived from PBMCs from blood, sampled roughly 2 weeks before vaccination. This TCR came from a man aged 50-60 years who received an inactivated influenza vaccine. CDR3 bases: TGCGCCAGCAGCCAGCATCTCTCAGCCGGGACTAGCGAATACAATGAGCAGTTCTTC. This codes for CASSQHLSAGTSEYNEQFF.